Following are 14 T cell receptor beta chains from one sample sequenced in a study of T cells in Graves' hyperthyroidism and ophthalmopathy. Researchers amplified the TCR beta CDR3 regions from RNA transcripts. The HTBI primer set served for first-round RT-PCR of the TCR CDR3. TCRdb reprocessed the multiplex PCR reads via MiXCR and lists one record per CDR3 protein. The sample includes 500,000 to 650,000 distinct CDR3 sequences, about 20% seen only once; the top ten take 40% to 50%. Sample: blood. The receptors stem from a man between 35 and 55 years old with Graves' ophthalmopathy.

In its sample, this clonotype was seen many times. The chain recombines TRBV5-1 with TRBJ2-7; D is undetermined. The germline V gene has CDR1 SGHRS and CDR2 YFSETQ. The CDR3 consists of 15 residues. Trimming left V 0 bases short and J 2 bases short, with 12 bases between. The CDR3 region is CASSLVAQLTYEQYF. In nucleotides, the CDR3 is TGCGCCAGCAGCTTGGTCGCACAGCTAACCTACGAGCAGTACTTC.

In this sample, this clonotype turned up many times. This chain joins TRBV20-1 and TRBJ2-1; a weak D match, TRBD2 (5 bases). V lost 4 bases and J lost 2, with 15 bases in between. CDR1 and CDR2 (germline): DFQATT, SNEGSKA (reference sequence). CDR3 length: 15 amino acids. The CDR3 DNA reads as TGCAGTGCTACACCTAGCATGGGGACCTACAATGAGCAGTTCTTC. It encodes CSATPSMGTYNEQFF.

Note on this clonotype: A read error may explain this, as a much larger clone is one base away. V gene TRBV10-3 combines with J gene TRBJ2-5; 12 positions match TRBD2. V shed 5 bases and J 1 base; nucleotides not matched to a gene: 8. This CDR3 region has 17 residues. Germline CDR1 and CDR2: ENHRY and SYGVKD. CDR3 sequence reads: CAISRGLAGVSQETQYF. The CDR3 nucleotides read TGTGCCATCAGTAGGGGACTAGCGGGCGTCTCCCAAGAGACCCAGTACTTC.

This clonotype was seen ten or more times. This chain joins TRBV7-8 and TRBJ1-5; D gene ambiguous. Trimming left V 4 bases short and J 4 bases short, with 11 bases between. CDR1 SGHVS and CDR2 FQNEAQ come from the germline V gene. The length of the CDR3 is 14 residues. The CDR3 coding sequence is TGTGCCAGCAGCTCCACACGCGGGAATCAGCCCCAGCATTTT. Residues: CASSSTRGNQPQHF.

A single count supports this clonotype. A much larger clone sits a single nucleotide away, making a read error possible. The J gene is TRBJ2-1, the V gene TRBV20-1; D is unresolved. Looked up from germline, CDR1 is DFQATT and CDR2 is SNEGSKA (reference sequence). The CDR3 runs to 11 residues. Trimming left V 5 bases short and J 10 bases short, with 12 bases between. DNA of the CDR3: TGCAGTGCTCTGGCGACGCGGGAGCAGTTCTTC. Translation: CSALATREQFF.

In this sample, this clonotype turned up a few times. The chain couples TRBV6-1 to TRBJ2-3; 7 bases align to TRBD2. The CDR3 spans 15 residues. V was clipped by 3 bases and J by 2 bases; unmatched bases: 5. Per the germline V gene, CDR1 is MNHNS and CDR2 is SASEGT. DNA for the CDR3: TGTGCCAGCAGTGAGGGAGCGGGAATCACAGATACGCAGTATTTT. Amino acids: CASSEGAGITDTQYF.

Comment on this clonotype: The junction and the germline gene differ at one end; a read error may be behind it. This sequence joins TRBV7-9 and TRBJ2-2; 9 nucleotides match TRBD1. Germline-derived CDR1 and CDR2 are SEHNR and FQNEAQ (reference sequence). CDR3 length: 16 amino acids. The CDR3 DNA follows: TGTGCCAGCAGGTTAGACGGGACAGGGAGCACCGGGGAGCTGTTTTTT. This translates into CASRLDGTGSTGELFF.

This clonotype showed up many times. The chain recombines TRBV12-3 or TRBV12-4 with TRBJ2-3, with TRBD2 matching 8 bases. The length of the CDR3 is 15 residues. With V trimmed by 7 bases and J by 2 bases, 8 bases remained unmatched. CDR3 in amino acids: CASTAGGPFTDTQYF. The CDR3 DNA reads as TGTGCCAGCACGGCGGGGGGACCATTCACAGATACGCAGTATTTT.

The chain combines TRBV4-3 with TRBJ2-2; D gene unclear. V lost 1 base and J lost 6, with 3 bases in between. CDR1 LGHNA and CDR2 YSLEER come from the germline V gene. The CDR3 runs 12 residues. DNA for the CDR3: TGCGCCAGCAGCCAAGCGGCCGGGGAGCTGTTTTTT. It translates to CASSQAAGELFF.

In this sample, this clonotype turned up many times. The rearrangement links TRBV15 to TRBJ2-1; 14 bases align to TRBD2. The ends lost 1 base at V and 7 bases at J; junction bases unmatched: 3. Germline CDR1 is LNHNV and CDR2 is YYDKDF (reference sequence). CDR3 size: 16 residues. In DNA form, the CDR3 reads TGTGCCACCAGCAGAGGACTAGCGGGAGGGTCAAATGAGCAGTTCTTC. It codes for CATSRGLAGGSNEQFF.

V is TRBV6-5 and J is TRBJ1-1; possible D gene TRBD1, 6 bases. Trimming left V 0 bases short and J 9 bases short, with 14 bases between. There are 14 residues in the CDR3. The germline gives CDR1 MNHEY, CDR2 SVGAGI. In nucleotides, the CDR3 is TGTGCCAGCAGTTACTCTGGGACACGGACTAAAGCTTTCTTT. The encoded protein is CASSYSGTRTKAFF.

The chain is built from TRBV10-3 and TRBJ2-5; D unclear. Germline-derived CDR1 and CDR2 are ENHRY and SYGVKD. Between the trimmed V and J ends, which lost 6 bases and 1 base, there was a span of 12 bases. This CDR3 contains 14 residues. The CDR3 bases are TGTGCCATCAGCCCCGGACGGACCCAAGAGACCCAGTACTTC. Its protein product is CAISPGRTQETQYF.

This sequence joins TRBV20-1 and TRBJ1-4; D is unclear. This CDR3 comprises 14 residues. Trimming stripped 7 bases from V and 1 base from J, with 13 bases between. Germline V gene sequence: CDR1 DFQATT, CDR2 SNEGSKA (reference sequence). The CDR3 here is CSGKTGLTNEKLFF. CDR3 coding DNA: TGCAGTGGGAAGACGGGGTTAACTAATGAAAAACTGTTTTTT.

There are many counts of this clonotype. This chain uses TRBV28 with TRBJ2-7, with 10 bases matching TRBD2. Germline values: CDR1 MDHEN, CDR2 SYDVKM. With V trimmed by 6 bases and J by 6 bases, 5 bases remained unmatched. This CDR3 comprises 13 residues. The CDR3, as DNA: TGTGCCAGCAGCCCCGGACTAGCGGTCGAGCAGTACTTC. This codes for CASSPGLAVEQYF.